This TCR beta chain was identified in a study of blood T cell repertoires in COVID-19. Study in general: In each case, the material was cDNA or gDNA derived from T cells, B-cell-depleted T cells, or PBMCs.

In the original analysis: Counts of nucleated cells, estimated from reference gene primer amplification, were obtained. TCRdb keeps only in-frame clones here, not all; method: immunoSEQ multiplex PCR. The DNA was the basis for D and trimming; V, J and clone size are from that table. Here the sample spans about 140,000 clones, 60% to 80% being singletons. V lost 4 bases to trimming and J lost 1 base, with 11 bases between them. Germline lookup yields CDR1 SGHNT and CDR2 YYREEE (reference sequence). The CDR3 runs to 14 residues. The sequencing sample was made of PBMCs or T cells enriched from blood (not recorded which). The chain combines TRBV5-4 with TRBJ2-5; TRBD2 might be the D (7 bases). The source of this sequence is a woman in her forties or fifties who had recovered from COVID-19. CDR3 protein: CASSEGGTQETQYF. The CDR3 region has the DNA TGTGCCAGCAGCGAGGGGGGGACCCAAGAGACCCAGTACTTC.